Listed here are 8 T cell receptor beta chains from one sample, sequenced in a study of OX40 agonist ivuxolimab in advanced cancers. Profiling relied on immunoSEQ multiplex PCR, and the TCRdb table lists in-frame clones only, not all of them. In the table there are 30,000 to 35,000 clones, about 80% of which are singletons. Sequenced here: CD4+ or CD8+ T cells sorted from blood, sampled in a trial of the OX40 agonist ivuxolimab. These receptors came from an adult with an advanced solid tumor such as melanoma, head and neck, liver or kidney cancer.

The chain uses TRBV6-5 and TRBJ2-5; D remains unclear. This CDR3 comprises 12 residues. V was cut by 5 bases and J by 5 bases, with 9 bases left in between. Germline CDR1 reads MNHEY; CDR2 reads SVGAGI. CDR3 region: CASSDPLETQYF. The CDR3 DNA reads TGTGCCAGCAGTGACCCCCTGGAGACCCAGTACTTC.

The chain is built from TRBV6-5 and TRBJ2-7; perhaps TRBD1 as D (6 bases). V lost 5 bases and J 3 bases, leaving 14 bases between the germline ends. The germline gives CDR1 MNHEY, CDR2 SVGAGI. CDR3 length: 14 amino acids. The CDR3 loop reads CASSVQGGVYEQYF. In DNA form, the CDR3 reads TGTGCCAGCAGTGTACAGGGTGGGGTCTACGAGCAGTACTTC.

The rearrangement joins TRBV18 to TRBJ2-1, with 15 positions matching TRBD2. The V gene's germline CDR1 is KGHSH and CDR2 LQKENI. This CDR3 region has 16 residues. Trimming cost V 6 bases and J 7 bases; bases outside gene matches: 7. This CDR3 is CASSQGLAGGHNEQFF. In DNA form, the CDR3 reads TGTGCCAGCTCTCAAGGACTAGCGGGGGGGCATAATGAGCAGTTCTTC.

The J gene is TRBJ1-5, the V gene TRBV15; D remains ambiguous. Germline V gives CDR1 LNHNV, CDR2 YYDKDF (reference sequence). V was trimmed by 5 bases and J by 5 bases, leaving 13 bases between them. The CDR3 totals 14 residues. DNA for the CDR3: TGTGCCACCAGCGCCAGACGTGTAGATCAGCCCCAGCATTTT. Translating gives CATSARRVDQPQHF.

The chain carries TRBV5-6 and TRBJ1-6; tentative D call: TRBD1 (6 bases). V was shortened by 0 bases and J by 6 bases, with 10 bases between the two germline ends. Germline CDR1 is SGHDT and CDR2 is YYEEEE. CDR3 size: 15 residues. The CDR3 region has the DNA TGTGCCAGCAGCTTGGCTGACAGGCTTAATTCACCCCTCCACTTT. Translated, it gives CASSLADRLNSPLHF. Full variable domain (remainder filled in from reference TRBV5-6 and TRBJ1-6): DAGVTQSPTHLIKTRGQQVTLRCSPKSGHDTVSWYQQALGQGPQFIFQYYEEEERQRGNFPDRFSGHQFPNYSSELNVNALLLGDSALYLCASSLADRLNSPLHFGNGTRLTVT.

The chain recombines TRBV30 with TRBJ1-1; D unresolved. The CDR3 has 13 amino acids. CDR1 and CDR2 from the germline V gene are GTSNPN and SVGIG (reference sequence). V was clipped by 1 base and J by 2 bases, with 8 bases between them. CDR3 loop: CAWSGGINTEAFF. Here the CDR3 DNA reads TGTGCCTGGAGTGGCGGGATAAACACTGAAGCTTTCTTT.

The rearrangement joins TRBV18 to TRBJ1-3; no clear D. The CDR3 spans 17 residues. Germline lookup yields CDR1 KGHSH and CDR2 LQKENI. V was clipped by 0 bases and J by 2 bases, with 14 bases between them. CDR3 in amino acids: CASSPPSRERAGNTIYF. CDR3 nucleotide sequence: TGTGCCAGCTCACCACCCTCCCGGGAGAGGGCTGGAAACACCATATATTTT.

This clone counts as medium-sized. The V call is TRBV7-9, the J call TRBJ2-3, with D perhaps assigned TRBD1 or TRBD2 (6 bases each). CDR1 is SEHNR, CDR2 FQNEAQ, per germline (reference sequence). The germline V and J ends were trimmed by 11 bases and 0 bases, with 15 bases remaining between them. There are 14 residues in the CDR3. The CDR3 loop is CAGTRQASTDTQYF. DNA for the CDR3: TGTGCCGGGACTCGACAGGCTAGCACAGATACGCAGTATTTT.